Each of the 29 T cell receptor beta chains below was sequenced from the same sample in a study of blood T cell repertoires in COVID-19. Clones were read by immunoSEQ multiplex PCR, and TCRdb kept only the in-frame ones, dropping some. The sample lists about 66,000 clones; over 80% were seen once. Sequencing was done on a sample of peripheral blood. These receptor sequences come from a human donor in a cohort sampled during active COVID-19.

The rearrangement joins TRBV10-3 to TRBJ2-3, with 9 bases fitting TRBD2. V lost 5 bases and J lost 5; bases outside the gene matches: 8. CDR3 length equals 15 residues. Per the germline V gene, CDR1 is ENHRY and CDR2 is SYGVKD. The CDR3 is CAISSLAGRVDTQYF. DNA for the CDR3: TGTGCCATCAGTAGTCTAGCGGGAAGGGTAGATACGCAGTATTTT.

The chain couples TRBV4-3 to TRBJ2-2; D may be TRBD1 (5 bases). The V end lost 0 bases, the J end lost 4 bases, and 12 bases lay between the germline ends. There are 16 residues in the CDR3. CDR1 is LGHNA and CDR2 is YSLEER in the germline V gene. The CDR3 bases are TGCGCCAGCAGCCAAGATCGCTGGACAAGCACCGGGGAGCTGTTTTTT. Its protein product is CASSQDRWTSTGELFF.

The chain carries TRBV19 and TRBJ2-6; D might be TRBD2 (5 bases). Trimming cost V 9 bases and J 0 bases, with 18 bases left between them. Germline CDR1 and CDR2: LNHDA and SQIVND (reference sequence). This CDR3 has 17 amino acids. For the CDR3, the DNA is TGTGCCAGCATCCCGGGCGTCGGGATCTCTGGGGCCAACGTCCTGACTTTC. This encodes CASIPGVGISGANVLTF. Looking up the rest from reference TRBV19 and TRBJ2-6 gives the full variable domain: DGGITQSPKYLFRKEGQNVTLSCEQNLNHDAMYWYRQDPGQGLRLIYYSQIVNDFQKGDIAEGYSVSREKKESFPLTVTSAQKNPTAFYLCASIPGVGISGANVLTFGAGSRLTVL.

The genes are TRBV7-2 and TRBJ1-1; D remains unclear. The CDR3 runs to 13 residues. The V end lost 5 bases, the J end lost 7 bases, and 14 bases lay between the germline ends. Germline values: CDR1 SGHTA, CDR2 FQGNSA. CDR3 residues: CASSLRRGIEAFF. CDR3 sequence (DNA): TGTGCCAGCAGCCTACGGCGGGGAATTGAAGCTTTCTTT.

This chain joins TRBV29-1 and TRBJ1-2; D might be TRBD1 (6 bases). V dropped 8 bases and J dropped 6 bases, with 25 bases sitting between them. CDR3 length: 15 amino acids. Germline CDR1 reads SQVTM; CDR2 reads ANQGSEA. Written as DNA, the CDR3 is TGCAGCATCTACAAGAGATACAGGGATTGGGATGGCTACACCTTC. This sequence encodes CSIYKRYRDWDGYTF.

The chain links TRBV7-2 to TRBJ1-1; 9 bases are shared with TRBD1. The CDR3 spans 13 residues. J lost 8 bases, V lost 0 bases, and 1 base had no gene match. Germline V gives CDR1 SGHTA, CDR2 FQGNSA. The CDR3 loop reads CASSLAGTGEAFF. The CDR3 DNA reads TGTGCCAGCAGCTTAGCTGGGACAGGGGAAGCTTTCTTT.

The chain recombines TRBV25-1 with TRBJ2-3; 9 nucleotides line up with TRBD2. Germline CDR1 reads MGHDK; CDR2 reads SYGVNS. This CDR3 is built from 16 residues. Losses at the gene ends were 2 bases for V and 5 bases for J; bases not matched to a gene: 8. The CDR3: CASSEISGSPIDTQYF. The CDR3, as DNA: TGTGCCAGCAGTGAAATTAGCGGGAGTCCTATAGATACGCAGTATTTT. Together with reference TRBV25-1 and TRBJ2-3, the CDR3 gives the full variable domain: EADIYQTPRYLVIGTGKKITLECSQTMGHDKMYWYQQDPGMELHLIHYSYGVNSTEKGDLSSESTVSRIRTEHFPLTLESARPSHTSQYLCASSEISGSPIDTQYFGPGTRLTVL.

CDR3 loop: CASSLIGAGQGELTDTQYF. The CDR3 nucleotides read TGTGCCAGCAGCCTTATTGGCGCGGGCCAGGGGGAACTCACAGATACGCAGTATTTT. The chain recombines TRBV7-2 with TRBJ2-3; 7 bases map to TRBD1. The CDR3 runs to 19 residues. After removal of 5 bases from V and 2 bases from J, the junction contained 19 bases not matched to a gene. Germline lookup yields CDR1 SGHTA and CDR2 FQGNSA.

V usage is TRBV5-5 and J usage is TRBJ2-5, with D maybe TRBD2 (6 bases). CDR1 and CDR2 (germline): SGHKS, YYEKEE (reference sequence). Trimming pared 4 bases from V and 5 bases from J, leaving 18 bases between. The CDR3 contains 15 residues. The CDR3 bases are TGTGCCAGCAGCCCGCTACCGGGAGTTTCGGAGACCCAGTACTTC. It codes for CASSPLPGVSETQYF.

The chain couples TRBV9 to TRBJ2-7; D is ambiguous. Germline CDR1 is SGDLS and CDR2 is YYNGEE. CDR3 length: 16 amino acids. Trimming removed 0 bases at V and 1 base at J, with 14 bases between. CDR3 DNA: TGTGCCAGCAGCGTAGACTCAAGCGAGGAGTCCTACGAGCAGTACTTC. Translation: CASSVDSSEESYEQYF. Full variable domain (rest looked up from reference TRBV9 and TRBJ2-7): DSGVTQTPKHLITATGQRVTLRCSPRSGDLSVYWYQQSLDQGLQFLIQYYNGEERAKGNILERFSAQQFPDLHSELNLSSLELGDSALYFCASSVDSSEESYEQYFGPGTRLTVT.

This chain links TRBV28 with TRBJ1-2; 7 bases map to TRBD1. After removal of 5 bases from V and 8 bases from J, the junction contained 5 bases not matched to a gene. Germline loops: CDR1 MDHEN, CDR2 SYDVKM. The CDR3 is 12 residues long. The CDR3 nucleotides read TGTGCCAGCAGTCTGTACAGGGGAGGCTACACCTTC. Translated: CASSLYRGGYTF.

The chain joins TRBV24-1 to TRBJ1-2; D perhaps matches TRBD1 (6 bases). Trimming shortened V by 5 bases and J by 4 bases, and 13 bases separated the two germline ends. The CDR3 length is 14 residues. Germline V gene data show CDR1 as KGHDR and CDR2 as SFDVKD. The CDR3 nucleotides are TGTGCCACCAGTGGTGGGCAGGGGAGCTATGGCTACACCTTC. Translation: CATSGGQGSYGYTF.

The chain joins TRBV3-1 (or the pseudogene TRBV3-2) to TRBJ2-7; 9 positions agree with TRBD2. The CDR3 has 15 residues. Germline V gene data show CDR1 as LGHDT and CDR2 as YNNKEL (reference sequence). V trimming: 3 bases; J trimming: 2 bases; junction bases outside the gene matches: 5. CDR3 amino acids: CASSQGLAGPYEQYF. Here the CDR3 DNA reads TGTGCCAGCAGCCAGGGTCTAGCGGGACCCTACGAGCAGTACTTC.

V is TRBV2 and J is TRBJ2-2; 9 bases align to TRBD2. The germline V gene has CDR1 SNHLY and CDR2 FYNNEI. Unmatched junction bases numbered 8, after V lost 5 bases and J lost 7 bases. The CDR3 is 15 residues long. The CDR3 region has the DNA TGTGCCAGCAGTACCCCTAGCGGGATGAGCGGGGAGCTGTTTTTT. This encodes CASSTPSGMSGELFF.

The V and J genes are TRBV6-5 and TRBJ2-1, with 7 bases identical to TRBD2. CDR3 length: 15 residues. J gave up 4 bases and V 4 bases, and 7 bases lay outside the gene matches. Germline loops: CDR1 MNHEY, CDR2 SVGAGI. The CDR3 sequence: CASSSGRVLYNEQFF. In DNA form, the CDR3 reads TGTGCCAGCAGTTCAGGGAGGGTACTTTACAATGAGCAGTTCTTC.

The chain couples TRBV2 to TRBJ2-1; D remains ambiguous. CDR1 and CDR2 from the germline V gene are SNHLY and FYNNEI. The CDR3 loop spans 15 amino acids. Between the trimmed V and J ends, which lost 4 bases and 0 bases, there was a span of 10 bases. Here the CDR3 DNA reads TGTGCCAGCAGTGCTGTCGGTAGCTCCTACAATGAGCAGTTCTTC. As protein: CASSAVGSSYNEQFF. Full variable domain (missing parts from reference TRBV2 and TRBJ2-1): EPEVTQTPSHQVTQMGQEVILRCVPISNHLYFYWYRQILGQKVEFLVSFYNNEISEKSEIFDDQFSVERPDGSNFTLKIRSTKLEDSAMYFCASSAVGSSYNEQFFGPGTRLTVL.

V gene TRBV27 combines with J gene TRBJ2-7; 11 bases are shared with TRBD2. The CDR3 has 17 residues. Germline V gene lookup returns CDR1 MNHEY and CDR2 SMNVEV (reference sequence). V shed 2 bases, J shed 1 base, and the junction held 7 bases outside the gene matches. This CDR3 is CASSLRTSGWESYEQYF. The CDR3 nucleotides are TGTGCCAGCAGTTTAAGGACTAGCGGGTGGGAGTCCTACGAGCAGTACTTC.

The chain employs TRBV7-3 and TRBJ2-2; TRBD2 might be the D (7 bases). V lost 5 bases and J lost 3, with 19 bases in between. The CDR3 has 17 amino acids. Germline V gene data show CDR1 as SGHTA and CDR2 as FQGTGA. The CDR3 region has the DNA TGTGCCAGCAGCCACGGGGGGCGGGTTGGAGACACCGGGGAGCTGTTTTTT. Amino acids: CASSHGGRVGDTGELFF.

The V gene is TRBV19, the J gene TRBJ2-4, with D maybe TRBD2 (6 bases). Germline V CDR1 and CDR2: LNHDA, SQIVND (reference sequence). V was shortened by 4 bases and J by 6 bases, with 16 bases between the two germline ends. The CDR3 totals 15 residues. This CDR3 is CASSKAARERNIQYF. DNA for the CDR3: TGTGCCAGTAGTAAGGCAGCCCGGGAGAGAAACATTCAGTACTTC.

The V gene is TRBV5-1, the J gene TRBJ2-2; 12 nucleotides align to TRBD2. CDR1 is SGHRS and CDR2 is YFSETQ in the germline V gene. This CDR3 is 15 amino acids long. The V and J ends lost 2 bases and 10 bases, in that order; junction bases with no gene match: 6. The CDR3 coding sequence is TGCGCCAGCAGCTTACGACTAGCGGGAGCGAAGGAGCTGTTTTTT. Protein: CASSLRLAGAKELFF.

The chain joins TRBV28 to TRBJ2-7; 7 bases agree with TRBD2. The CDR3 runs to 15 residues. The germline V gene encodes CDR1 MDHEN and CDR2 SYDVKM. Trimming cost V 6 bases and J 0 bases; bases outside gene matches: 8. CDR3 sequence (DNA): TGTGCCAGCAGCTCGGGGGGTGCCTACTCCTACGAGCAGTACTTC. As protein: CASSSGGAYSYEQYF.

The CDR3 loop reads CASSLALAGGYEQYF. The DNA for the CDR3 is TGTGCCAGCAGCTTAGCGCTAGCGGGGGGCTACGAGCAGTACTTC. The chain couples TRBV7-2 to TRBJ2-7, with 11 bases matching TRBD2. The CDR3 totals 15 residues. J lost 3 bases, V lost 0 bases, and 1 base had no gene match. Germline V gene lookup returns CDR1 SGHTA and CDR2 FQGNSA.

This chain joins TRBV28 and TRBJ1-6; TRBD1 agrees at 7 bases. Trimming took 4 bases from V and 8 from J; bases not matched to a gene: 8. Germline V lookup: CDR1 MDHEN, CDR2 SYDVKM. The CDR3 contains 15 residues. The CDR3: CASSSPGTAYSPLHF. CDR3 DNA: TGTGCCAGCAGTTCCCCCGGGACAGCCTATTCACCCCTCCACTTT.

This rearrangement joins TRBV19 to TRBJ2-2, with 9 bases fitting TRBD2. Germline CDR1 reads LNHDA; CDR2 reads SQIVND (reference sequence). CDR3 length: 19 residues. The ends lost 7 bases at V and 5 bases at J; junction bases unmatched: 20. The CDR3 DNA is TGTGCCAGTAAAGAAAAGACAGGATCTACTAGCGGGCTTACCGGGGAGCTGTTTTTT. The encoded protein is CASKEKTGSTSGLTGELFF. The variable domain in full, completed from reference TRBV19 and TRBJ2-2, reads DGGITQSPKYLFRKEGQNVTLSCEQNLNHDAMYWYRQDPGQGLRLIYYSQIVNDFQKGDIAEGYSVSREKKESFPLTVTSAQKNPTAFYLCASKEKTGSTSGLTGELFFGEGSRLTVL.

The genes are TRBV7-9 and TRBJ1-1; 8 positions match TRBD1. J gave up 5 bases and V 3 bases, and 5 bases lay outside the gene matches. Germline CDR1 SEHNR, CDR2 FQNEAQ (reference sequence). The CDR3 loop spans 14 amino acids. In nucleotides, the CDR3 is TGTGCCAGCAGCTTGACCCAGGGGGCGACTGAAGCTTTCTTT. The encoded protein is CASSLTQGATEAFF.

The genes are TRBV6-5 and TRBJ1-1; no definite D call. The V and J ends lost 7 bases and 2 bases respectively, with 5 bases between them. This CDR3 contains 11 residues. Germline V gene sequence: CDR1 MNHEY, CDR2 SVGAGI. Written as DNA, the CDR3 is TGTGCCAGCACCAGAAACACTGAAGCTTTCTTT. This codes for CASTRNTEAFF.

CDR3 in amino acids: CASSPGLAEGNEQFF. CDR3 nucleotide sequence: TGTGCCAGCAGTCCAGGACTAGCAGAGGGCAATGAGCAGTTCTTC. The chain is built from TRBV28 and TRBJ2-1, with TRBD2 matching over 8 bases. The CDR3 contains 15 residues. The germline gives CDR1 MDHEN, CDR2 SYDVKM. V was pared by 5 bases and J by 6 bases, with 9 bases of the junction left unmatched.

The V call is TRBV5-1, the J call TRBJ2-3; a possible D gene is TRBD2 (7 bases). This CDR3 is 13 amino acids long. Trimming took 7 bases from V and 5 from J, leaving 14 bases between them. Germline CDR1 reads SGHRS; CDR2 reads YFSETQ. The CDR3 reads CASWGGGGDTQYF. As DNA, the CDR3 is TGCGCCAGCTGGGGGGGCGGAGGAGATACGCAGTATTTT.

The chain links TRBV19 to TRBJ1-4, with TRBD1 matching over 10 bases. The CDR3 spans 14 residues. The germline CDR1 and CDR2 sequences are LNHDA and SQIVND (reference sequence). V shed 9 bases and J 8 bases; nucleotides not matched to a gene: 9. Written as DNA, the CDR3 is TGTGCCAGCCTAGGGGACAGGGGAAGCGAAAAACTGTTTTTT. Translation gives CASLGDRGSEKLFF.